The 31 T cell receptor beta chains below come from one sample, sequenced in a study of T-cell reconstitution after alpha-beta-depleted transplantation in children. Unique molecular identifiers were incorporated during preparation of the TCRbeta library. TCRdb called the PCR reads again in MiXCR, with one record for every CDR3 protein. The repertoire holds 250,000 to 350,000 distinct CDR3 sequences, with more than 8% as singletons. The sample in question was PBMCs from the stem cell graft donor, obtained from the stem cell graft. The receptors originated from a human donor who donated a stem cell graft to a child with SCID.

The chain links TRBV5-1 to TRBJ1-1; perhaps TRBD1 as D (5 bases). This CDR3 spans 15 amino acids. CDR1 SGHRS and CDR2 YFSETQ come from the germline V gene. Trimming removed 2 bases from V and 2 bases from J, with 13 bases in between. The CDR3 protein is CASSLRQGLNTEAFF. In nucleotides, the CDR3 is TGCGCCAGCAGCTTACGTCAGGGCCTCAACACTGAAGCTTTCTTT.

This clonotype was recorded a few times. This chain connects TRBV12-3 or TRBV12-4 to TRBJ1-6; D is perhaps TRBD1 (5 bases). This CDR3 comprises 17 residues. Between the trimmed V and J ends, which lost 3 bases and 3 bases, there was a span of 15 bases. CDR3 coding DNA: TGTGCCAGCAGTTTCGTGGGACCCATAAACTATAATTCACCCCTCCACTTT. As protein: CASSFVGPINYNSPLHF.

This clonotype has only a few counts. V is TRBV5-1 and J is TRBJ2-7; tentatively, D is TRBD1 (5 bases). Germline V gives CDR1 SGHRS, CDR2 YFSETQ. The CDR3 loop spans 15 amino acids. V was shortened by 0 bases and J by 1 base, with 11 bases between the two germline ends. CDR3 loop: CASSLGRQKSYEQYF. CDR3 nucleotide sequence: TGCGCCAGCAGCTTGGGCCGACAGAAGTCCTACGAGCAGTACTTC.

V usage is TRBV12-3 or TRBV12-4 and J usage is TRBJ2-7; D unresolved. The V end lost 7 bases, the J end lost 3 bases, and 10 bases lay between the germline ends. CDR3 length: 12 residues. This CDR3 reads CASTTRLYEQYF. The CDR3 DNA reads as TGTGCCAGCACCACAAGGCTCTACGAGCAGTACTTC.

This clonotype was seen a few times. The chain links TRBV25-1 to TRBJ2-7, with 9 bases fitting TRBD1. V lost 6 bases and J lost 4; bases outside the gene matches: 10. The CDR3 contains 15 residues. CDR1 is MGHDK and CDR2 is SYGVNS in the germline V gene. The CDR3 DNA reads TGTGCCAGCAGCGAACCGGGGGACAGGGTATACGAGCAGTACTTC. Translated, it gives CASSEPGDRVYEQYF.

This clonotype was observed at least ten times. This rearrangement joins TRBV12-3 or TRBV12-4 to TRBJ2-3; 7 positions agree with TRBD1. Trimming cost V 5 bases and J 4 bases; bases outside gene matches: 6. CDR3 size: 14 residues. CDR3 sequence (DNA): TGTGCCAGCAGTGACAGGGCCCGGTCAGATACGCAGTATTTT. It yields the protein CASSDRARSDTQYF.

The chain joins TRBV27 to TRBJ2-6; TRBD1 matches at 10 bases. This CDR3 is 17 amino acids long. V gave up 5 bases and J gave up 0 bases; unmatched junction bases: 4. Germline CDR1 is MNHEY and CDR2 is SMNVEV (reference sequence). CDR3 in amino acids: CASSIRDRGSGANVLTF. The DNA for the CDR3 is TGTGCCAGCAGTATTCGGGACAGGGGCTCTGGGGCCAACGTCCTGACTTTC.

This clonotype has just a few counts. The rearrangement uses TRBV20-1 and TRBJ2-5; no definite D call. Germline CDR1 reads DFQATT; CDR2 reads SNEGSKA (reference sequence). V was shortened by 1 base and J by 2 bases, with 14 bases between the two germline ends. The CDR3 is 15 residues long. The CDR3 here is CSARVAGSGQETQYF. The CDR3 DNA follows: TGCAGTGCTAGAGTGGCTGGCTCTGGTCAAGAGACCCAGTACTTC.

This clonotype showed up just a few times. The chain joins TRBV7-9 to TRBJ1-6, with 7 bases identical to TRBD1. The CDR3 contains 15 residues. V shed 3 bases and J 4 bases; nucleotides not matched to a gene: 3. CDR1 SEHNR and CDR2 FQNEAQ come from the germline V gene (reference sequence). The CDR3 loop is CASSFSGQYNSPLHF. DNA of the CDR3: TGTGCCAGCAGCTTTTCGGGACAGTATAATTCACCCCTCCACTTT.

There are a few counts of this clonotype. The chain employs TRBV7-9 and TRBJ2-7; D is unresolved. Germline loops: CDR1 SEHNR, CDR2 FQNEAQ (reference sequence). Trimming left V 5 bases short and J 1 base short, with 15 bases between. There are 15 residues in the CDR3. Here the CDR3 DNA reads TGTGCCAGCAGCCCCTATGGCCAGGATTCCTACGAGCAGTACTTC. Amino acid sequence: CASSPYGQDSYEQYF.

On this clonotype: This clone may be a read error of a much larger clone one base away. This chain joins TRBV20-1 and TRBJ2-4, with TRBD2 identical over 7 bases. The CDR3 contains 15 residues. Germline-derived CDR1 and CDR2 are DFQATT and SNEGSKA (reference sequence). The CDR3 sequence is CGAIPHPLGGNIQYF. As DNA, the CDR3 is TGCGGTGCTATTCCCCACCCCTTGGGGGGGAACATTCAGTACTTC.

The CDR3: CASSFYPQDRVTDTQYF. CDR3 DNA: TGTGCCAGCAGTTTTTATCCCCAGGACAGGGTCACAGATACGCAGTATTTT. The chain has TRBV12-3 or TRBV12-4 and TRBJ2-3; TRBD1 matches at 8 bases. CDR3 length: 17 residues. The V gene end was trimmed by 3 bases and the J gene end by 2 bases; junction bases not matched to a gene: 10.

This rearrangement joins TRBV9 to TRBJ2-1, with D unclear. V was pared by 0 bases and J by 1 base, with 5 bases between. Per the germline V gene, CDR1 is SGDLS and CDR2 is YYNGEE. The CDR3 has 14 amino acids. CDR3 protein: CASSVEGSYNEQFF. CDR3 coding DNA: TGTGCCAGCAGCGTAGAAGGGTCCTACAATGAGCAGTTCTTC.

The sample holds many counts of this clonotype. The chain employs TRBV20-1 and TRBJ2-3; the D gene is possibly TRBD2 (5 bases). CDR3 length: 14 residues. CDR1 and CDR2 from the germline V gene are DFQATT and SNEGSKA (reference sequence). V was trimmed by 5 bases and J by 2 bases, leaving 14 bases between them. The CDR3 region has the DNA TGCAGTGCTTCTCGGGGAGCGGTCACAGATACGCAGTATTTT. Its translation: CSASRGAVTDTQYF.

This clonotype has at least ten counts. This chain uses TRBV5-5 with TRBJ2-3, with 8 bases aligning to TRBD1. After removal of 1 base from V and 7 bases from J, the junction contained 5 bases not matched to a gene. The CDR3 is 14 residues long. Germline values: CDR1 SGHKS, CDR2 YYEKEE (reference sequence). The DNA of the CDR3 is TGTGCCAGCAGCTTGCGTGCAGGGGGCAATACGCAGTATTTT. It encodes CASSLRAGGNTQYF. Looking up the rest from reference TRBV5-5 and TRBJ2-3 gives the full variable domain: DAGVTQSPTHLIKTRGQQVTLRCSPISGHKSVSWYQQVLGQGPQFIFQYYEKEERGRGNFPDRFSARQFPNYSSELNVNALLLGDSALYLCASSLRAGGNTQYFGPGTRLTVL.

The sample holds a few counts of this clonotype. The CDR3 DNA sequence: TGTGCCAGCACCTCGATCATGAACACTGAAGCTTTCTTT. Its translation: CASTSIMNTEAFF. The rearrangement links TRBV6-1 to TRBJ1-1, with unresolved D. The V gene lost 7 bases and the J gene lost 0 bases, with 9 bases spanning the gap. Per the germline V gene, CDR1 is MNHNS and CDR2 is SASEGT. There are 13 residues in the CDR3.

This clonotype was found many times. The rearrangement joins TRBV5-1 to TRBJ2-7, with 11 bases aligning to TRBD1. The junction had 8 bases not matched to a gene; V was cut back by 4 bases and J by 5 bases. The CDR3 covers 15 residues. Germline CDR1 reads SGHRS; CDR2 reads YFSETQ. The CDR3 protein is CASSQRTGGFDEQYF. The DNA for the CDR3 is TGCGCCAGCAGCCAAAGGACAGGGGGCTTTGACGAGCAGTACTTC.

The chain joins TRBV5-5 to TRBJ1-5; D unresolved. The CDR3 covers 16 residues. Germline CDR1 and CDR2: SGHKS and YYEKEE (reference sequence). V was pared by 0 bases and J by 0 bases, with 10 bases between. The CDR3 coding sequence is TGTGCCAGCAGCTTGGAGGTGGGAAATAGCAATCAGCCCCAGCATTTT. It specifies CASSLEVGNSNQPQHF.

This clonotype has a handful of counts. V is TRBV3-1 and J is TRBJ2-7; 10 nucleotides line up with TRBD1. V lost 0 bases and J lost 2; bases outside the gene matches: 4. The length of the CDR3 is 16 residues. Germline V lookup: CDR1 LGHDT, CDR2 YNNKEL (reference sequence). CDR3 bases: TGTGCCAGCAGCCAAGAATCGGGGACAGGGGCCTACGAGCAGTACTTC. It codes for CASSQESGTGAYEQYF.

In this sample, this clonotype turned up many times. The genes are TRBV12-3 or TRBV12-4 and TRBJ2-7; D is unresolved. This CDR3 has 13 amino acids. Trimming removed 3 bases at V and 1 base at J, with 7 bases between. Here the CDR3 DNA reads TGTGCCAGCAGTTTGGGGAATTCCTACGAGCAGTACTTC. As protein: CASSLGNSYEQYF.

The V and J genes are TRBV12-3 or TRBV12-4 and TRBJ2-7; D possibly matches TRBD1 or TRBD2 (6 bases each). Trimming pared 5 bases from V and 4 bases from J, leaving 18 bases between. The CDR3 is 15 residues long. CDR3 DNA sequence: TGTGCCAGCAGTAAGGGGGGCAGTCCTCCATACGAGCAGTACTTC. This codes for CASSKGGSPPYEQYF.

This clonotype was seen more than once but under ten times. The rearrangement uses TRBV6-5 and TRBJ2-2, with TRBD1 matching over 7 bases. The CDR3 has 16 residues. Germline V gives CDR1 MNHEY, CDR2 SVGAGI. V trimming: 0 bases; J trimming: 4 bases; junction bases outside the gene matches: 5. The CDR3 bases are TGTGCCAGCAGTTACTCGAGGGGGCGCGTCACCGGGGAGCTGTTTTTT. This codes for CASSYSRGRVTGELFF.

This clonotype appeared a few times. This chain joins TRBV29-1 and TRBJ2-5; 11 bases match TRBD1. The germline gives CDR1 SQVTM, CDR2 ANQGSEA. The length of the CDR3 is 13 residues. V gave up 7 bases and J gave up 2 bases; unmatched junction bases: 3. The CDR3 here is CSEGTGGQETQYF. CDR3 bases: TGCAGCGAAGGGACAGGGGGTCAAGAGACCCAGTACTTC. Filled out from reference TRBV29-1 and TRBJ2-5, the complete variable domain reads SAVISQKPSRDICQRGTSLTIQCQVDSQVTMMFWYRQQPGQSLTLIATANQGSEATYESGFVIDKFPISRPNLTFSTLTVSNMSPEDSSIYLCSEGTGGQETQYFGPGTRLLVL.

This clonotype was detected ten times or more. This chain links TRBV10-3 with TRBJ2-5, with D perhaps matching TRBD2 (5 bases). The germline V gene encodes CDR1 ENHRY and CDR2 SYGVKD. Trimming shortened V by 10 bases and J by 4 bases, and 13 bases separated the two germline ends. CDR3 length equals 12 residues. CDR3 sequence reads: CATGGLVETQYF. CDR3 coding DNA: TGTGCCACCGGCGGACTGGTAGAGACCCAGTACTTC.

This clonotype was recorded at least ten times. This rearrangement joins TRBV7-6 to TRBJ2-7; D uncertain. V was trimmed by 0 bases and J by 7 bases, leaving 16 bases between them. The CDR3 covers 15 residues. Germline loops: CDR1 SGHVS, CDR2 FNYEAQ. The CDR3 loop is CASSLASWTDGEQYF. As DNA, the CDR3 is TGTGCCAGCAGCTTAGCCTCATGGACGGACGGGGAGCAGTACTTC. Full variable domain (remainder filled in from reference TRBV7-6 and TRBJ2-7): GAGVSQSPRYKVTKRGQDVALRCDPISGHVSLYWYRQALGQGPEFLTYFNYEAQQDKSGLPNDRFSAERPEGSISTLTIQRTEQRDSAMYRCASSLASWTDGEQYFGPGTRLTVT.

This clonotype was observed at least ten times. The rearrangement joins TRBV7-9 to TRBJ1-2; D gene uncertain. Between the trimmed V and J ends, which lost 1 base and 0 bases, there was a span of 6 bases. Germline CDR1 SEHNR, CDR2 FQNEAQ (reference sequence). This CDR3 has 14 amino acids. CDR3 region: CASSLEAANYGYTF. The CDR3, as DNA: TGTGCCAGCAGCTTAGAGGCAGCTAACTATGGCTACACCTTC. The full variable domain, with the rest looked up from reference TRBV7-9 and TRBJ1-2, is DTGVSQNPRHKITKRGQNVTFRCDPISEHNRLYWYRQTLGQGPEFLTYFQNEAQLEKSRLLSDRFSAERPKGSFSTLEIQRTEQGDSAMYLCASSLEAANYGYTFGSGTRLTVV.

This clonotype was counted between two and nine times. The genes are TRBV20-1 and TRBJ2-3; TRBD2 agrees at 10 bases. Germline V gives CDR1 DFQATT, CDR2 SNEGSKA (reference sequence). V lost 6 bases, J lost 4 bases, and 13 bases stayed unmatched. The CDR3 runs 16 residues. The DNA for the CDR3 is TGCAGTGCGAGCGTCTCAGCGGGGGGGCTCCCAGATACGCAGTATTTT. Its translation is CSASVSAGGLPDTQYF.

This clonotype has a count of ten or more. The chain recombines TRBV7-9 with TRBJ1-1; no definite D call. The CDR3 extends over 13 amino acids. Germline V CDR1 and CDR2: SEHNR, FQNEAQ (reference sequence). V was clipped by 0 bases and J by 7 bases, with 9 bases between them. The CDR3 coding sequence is TGTGCCAGCAGCTTAGCTTCCGGTGGTGAAGCTTTCTTT. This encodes CASSLASGGEAFF. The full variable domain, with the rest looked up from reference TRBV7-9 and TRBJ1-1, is DTGVSQNPRHKITKRGQNVTFRCDPISEHNRLYWYRQTLGQGPEFLTYFQNEAQLEKSRLLSDRFSAERPKGSFSTLEIQRTEQGDSAMYLCASSLASGGEAFFGQGTRLTVV.

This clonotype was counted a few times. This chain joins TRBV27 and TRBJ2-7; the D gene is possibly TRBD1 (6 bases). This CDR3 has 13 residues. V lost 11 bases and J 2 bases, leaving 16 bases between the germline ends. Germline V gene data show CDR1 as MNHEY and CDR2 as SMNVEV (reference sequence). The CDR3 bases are TGTGCCTGCTTCGACAGGAAGACCTACGAGCAGTACTTC. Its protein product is CACFDRKTYEQYF.

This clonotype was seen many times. Here the CDR3 reads CASRGYRNTGELFF. DNA for the CDR3: TGTGCCAGCAGGGGATACCGTAACACCGGGGAGCTGTTTTTT. This chain joins TRBV25-1 and TRBJ2-2; D remains ambiguous. Germline lookup yields CDR1 MGHDK and CDR2 SYGVNS. This CDR3 is 14 amino acids long. V lost 6 bases and J 2 bases, leaving 10 bases between the germline ends.

The CDR3 DNA sequence: TGCGCCAGCAGCACGAATTACGAAAGGGAGCAGTACTTC. Encoded protein: CASSTNYEREQYF. This chain uses TRBV4-1 with TRBJ2-7; D is uncertain. V lost 5 bases to trimming and J lost 7 bases, with 15 bases between them. Germline loops: CDR1 MGHRA, CDR2 YSYEKL. The CDR3 length is 13 residues.